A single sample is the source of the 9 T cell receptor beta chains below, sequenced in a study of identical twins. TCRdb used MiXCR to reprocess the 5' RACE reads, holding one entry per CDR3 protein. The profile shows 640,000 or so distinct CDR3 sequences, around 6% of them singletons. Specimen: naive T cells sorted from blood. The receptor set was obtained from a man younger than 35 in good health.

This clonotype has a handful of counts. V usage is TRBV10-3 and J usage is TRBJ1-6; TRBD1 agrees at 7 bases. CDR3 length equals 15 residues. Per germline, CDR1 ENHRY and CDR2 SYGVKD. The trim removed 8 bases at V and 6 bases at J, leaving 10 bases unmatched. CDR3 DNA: TGTGCCATCGGACCGCAGGGGGTGATTAATTCACCCCTCCACTTT. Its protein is CAIGPQGVINSPLHF.

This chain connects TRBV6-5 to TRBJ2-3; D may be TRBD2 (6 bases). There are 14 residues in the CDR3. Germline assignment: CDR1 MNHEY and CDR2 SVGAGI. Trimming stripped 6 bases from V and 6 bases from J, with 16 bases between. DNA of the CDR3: TGTGCCAGCAGCTACGGGGGTAGGATCGATACGCAGTATTTT. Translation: CASSYGGRIDTQYF.

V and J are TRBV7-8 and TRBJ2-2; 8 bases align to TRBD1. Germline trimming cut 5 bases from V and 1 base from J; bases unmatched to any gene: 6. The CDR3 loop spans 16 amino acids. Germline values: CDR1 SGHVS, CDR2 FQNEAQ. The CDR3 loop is CASSRTGTGNTGELFF. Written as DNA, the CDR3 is TGTGCCAGCAGCAGGACCGGGACAGGGAACACCGGGGAGCTGTTTTTT.

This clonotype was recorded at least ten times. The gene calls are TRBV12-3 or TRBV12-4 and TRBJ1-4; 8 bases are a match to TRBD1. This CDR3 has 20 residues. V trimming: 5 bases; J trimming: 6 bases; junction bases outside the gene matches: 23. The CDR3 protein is CASSRRLPLVSGTGDEKLFF. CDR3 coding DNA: TGTGCCAGCAGTCGCCGACTCCCCCTTGTCTCCGGGACAGGAGATGAAAAACTGTTTTTT.

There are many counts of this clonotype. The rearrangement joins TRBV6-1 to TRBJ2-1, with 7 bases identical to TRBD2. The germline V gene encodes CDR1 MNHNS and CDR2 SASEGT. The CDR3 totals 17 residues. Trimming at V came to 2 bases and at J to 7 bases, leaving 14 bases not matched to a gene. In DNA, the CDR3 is TGTGCCAGCAGTGAATGGGTCCCTGGCGGGAGCACGAATGAGCAGTTCTTC. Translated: CASSEWVPGGSTNEQFF.

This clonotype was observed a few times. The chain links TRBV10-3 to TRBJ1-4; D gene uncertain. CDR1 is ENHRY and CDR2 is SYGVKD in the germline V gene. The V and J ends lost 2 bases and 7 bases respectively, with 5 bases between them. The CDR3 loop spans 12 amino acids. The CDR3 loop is CAISENSEKLFF. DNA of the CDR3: TGTGCCATCAGTGAGAATAGTGAAAAACTGTTTTTT.

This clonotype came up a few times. CDR3 residues: CASSLGQFDTGELFF. DNA for the CDR3: TGTGCCAGCAGTCTCGGACAGTTTGACACCGGGGAGCTGTTTTTT. This chain uses TRBV6-1 with TRBJ2-2, with D possibly matching TRBD1 (6 bases). This CDR3 region has 15 residues. Germline lookup yields CDR1 MNHNS and CDR2 SASEGT. Trimming shortened V by 5 bases and J by 3 bases, and 13 bases separated the two germline ends.

The CDR3, as DNA: TGCGCCAGCAGTGGTCGGTGGAACACTGAAGCTTTCTTT. Encoded protein: CASSGRWNTEAFF. The chain links TRBV10-2 to TRBJ1-1; no clear D. The CDR3 spans 13 residues. Germline values: CDR1 WSHSY, CDR2 SAAADI. The V gene lost 4 bases and the J gene lost 1 base, with 7 bases spanning the gap.

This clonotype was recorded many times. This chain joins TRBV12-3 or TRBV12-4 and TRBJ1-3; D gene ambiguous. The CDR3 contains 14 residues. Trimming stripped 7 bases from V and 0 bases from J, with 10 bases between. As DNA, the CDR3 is TGTGCCAGCACCAATGGTGACTCTGGAAACACCATATATTTT. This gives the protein CASTNGDSGNTIYF.